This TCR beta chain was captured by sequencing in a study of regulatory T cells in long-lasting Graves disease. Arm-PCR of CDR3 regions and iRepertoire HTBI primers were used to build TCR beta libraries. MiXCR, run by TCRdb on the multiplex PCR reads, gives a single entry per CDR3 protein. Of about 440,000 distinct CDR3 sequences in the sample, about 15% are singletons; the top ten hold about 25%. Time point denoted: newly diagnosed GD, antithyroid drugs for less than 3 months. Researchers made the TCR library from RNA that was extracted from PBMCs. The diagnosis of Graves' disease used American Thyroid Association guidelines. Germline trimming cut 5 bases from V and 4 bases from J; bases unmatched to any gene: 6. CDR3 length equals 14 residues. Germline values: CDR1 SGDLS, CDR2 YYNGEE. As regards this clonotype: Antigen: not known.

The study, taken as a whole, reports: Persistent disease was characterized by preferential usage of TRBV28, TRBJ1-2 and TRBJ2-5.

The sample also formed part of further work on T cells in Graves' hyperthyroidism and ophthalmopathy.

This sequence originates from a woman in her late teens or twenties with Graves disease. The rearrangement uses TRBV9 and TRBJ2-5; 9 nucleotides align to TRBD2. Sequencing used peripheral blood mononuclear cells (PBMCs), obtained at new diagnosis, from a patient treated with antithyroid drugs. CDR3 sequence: CASSLAGATETQYF. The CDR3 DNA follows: TGTGCCAGCAGTTTAGCGGGAGCAACAGAGACCCAGTACTTC.